The rows below give T cell receptor beta chains drawn from one sample of a study of persistence of HIV-infected CD4 T cells. Produced via immunoSEQ multiplex PCR; TCRdb's table is partial and in-frame only. The table lists more than 30,000 clones, approximately 80% of them singletons. For these TCRs, the target antigens are not known. The sequencing here drew on CD4+ T cells sorted from PBMCs after roughly 18-hour stimulation, taken from a patient who received antiretroviral therapy. The receptors originated from an adult woman with HIV who was CMV-seropositive. Each CDR3 is given with its conserved first and last residue. The D gene is left open where the match is weak. Expanded clones are given a class, and other clones once, few, many or no size at all.

J gene: TRBJ1-1; clone size: -; CDR3 length: 14; D gene: TRBD1; V gene: TRBV7-8; CDR3 DNA: TGTGCCAGCAGCCGGGGGACAGTCAACACTGAAGCTTTCTTT; CDR3 protein: CASSRGTVNTEAFF
J gene: TRBJ1-5; clone size: -; CDR3 length: 15; D gene: TRBD1; V gene: TRBV7-9; CDR3 DNA: TGTGCCAGCAGCCTACAGGGGGCCTCAGGACAGCCCCAGCATTTT; CDR3 protein: CASSLQGASGQPQHF
J gene: TRBJ2-7; clone size: -; CDR3 length: 15; D gene: TRBD1; V gene: TRBV4-3; CDR3 DNA: TGCGCCAGCAGCCAAGAAGGGACAGGGAGCTACGAGCAGTACTTC; CDR3 protein: CASSQEGTGSYEQYF
J gene: TRBJ1-4; clone size: -; CDR3 length: 11; D gene: -; V gene: TRBV20-1; CDR3 DNA: TGCGGAACGACAGTTAATGAAAAACTGTTTTTT; CDR3 protein: CGTTVNEKLFF
J gene: TRBJ2-7; clone size: -; CDR3 length: 15; D gene: TRBD2; V gene: TRBV5-1; CDR3 DNA: TGCGCCAGCAGCTCCGGTTTTAGCGGGAGTCACGAGCAGTACTTC; CDR3 protein: CASSSGFSGSHEQYF
J gene: TRBJ2-5; clone size: -; CDR3 length: 20; D gene: -; V gene: TRBV4-1; CDR3 DNA: TGCGCCAGCAGCCAAGTTGTACCCAGGGGCCTCCGAGGTAGCCAAGAGACCCAGTACTTC; CDR3 protein: CASSQVVPRGLRGSQETQYF
J gene: TRBJ2-2; clone size: -; CDR3 length: 12; D gene: TRBD2; V gene: TRBV7-8; CDR3 DNA: TGTGCCAGCGGGCGGGAGTCCGGGGAGCTGTTTTTT; CDR3 protein: CASGRESGELFF
J gene: TRBJ1-1; clone size: few; CDR3 length: 12; D gene: -; V gene: TRBV5-4; CDR3 DNA: TGTGCCAGCAGCGGATGGAACACTGAAGCTTTCTTT; CDR3 protein: CASSGWNTEAFF
J gene: TRBJ1-2; clone size: -; CDR3 length: 12; D gene: -; V gene: TRBV28; CDR3 DNA: TGTGCCAGCAGTTTATTTGGGTATGGCTACACCTTC; CDR3 protein: CASSLFGYGYTF
J gene: TRBJ2-7; clone size: -; CDR3 length: 14; D gene: TRBD2; V gene: TRBV10-2; CDR3 DNA: TGCGCCAGCAGGGGACTAGCGGGAGGGTACGAGCAGTACTTC; CDR3 protein: CASRGLAGGYEQYF
J gene: TRBJ2-5; clone size: -; CDR3 length: 14; D gene: -; V gene: TRBV6-5; CDR3 DNA: TGTGCCAGCAGCCAGGGGCCTAAACAAGAGACCCAGTACTTC; CDR3 protein: CASSQGPKQETQYF
J gene: TRBJ2-3; clone size: -; CDR3 length: 15; D gene: -; V gene: TRBV28; CDR3 DNA: TGTGCCAGCAGTTCTTACGGCGCCCGCCCGGGTACGCAGTATTTT; CDR3 protein: CASSSYGARPGTQYF
J gene: TRBJ1-1; clone size: -; CDR3 length: 15; D gene: TRBD1; V gene: TRBV2; CDR3 DNA: TGTGCCAGCCGAATTAACAGGGGTATGAACACTGAAGCTTTCTTT; CDR3 protein: CASRINRGMNTEAFF
J gene: TRBJ1-4; clone size: -; CDR3 length: 10; D gene: -; V gene: TRBV28; CDR3 DNA: TGTGCCAGCGGGATGGAAAAACTGTTTTTT; CDR3 protein: CASGMEKLFF
J gene: TRBJ2-2; clone size: -; CDR3 length: 14; D gene: -; V gene: TRBV4-2; CDR3 DNA: TGTGCCAGCAGCCAAGTAGCGAACACCGGGGAGCTGTTTTTT; CDR3 protein: CASSQVANTGELFF
J gene: TRBJ1-2; clone size: -; CDR3 length: 14; D gene: TRBD1; V gene: TRBV30; CDR3 DNA: TGTGCCTGGTCACCGGGACAGGGGCGGAATGGCTACACCTTC; CDR3 protein: CAWSPGQGRNGYTF
J gene: TRBJ1-2; clone size: -; CDR3 length: 16; D gene: TRBD1; V gene: TRBV29-1; CDR3 DNA: TGCAGCGTTGAAGAACCTGAACGGACAGGGAGATTAGGCTACACCTTC; CDR3 protein: CSVEEPERTGRLGYTF
J gene: TRBJ1-5; clone size: -; CDR3 length: 13; D gene: -; V gene: TRBV18; CDR3 DNA: TGTGCCAGCTCACCCGATGCTGGGGAGCCCCAGCATTTT; CDR3 protein: CASSPDAGEPQHF
J gene: TRBJ1-4; clone size: -; CDR3 length: 18; D gene: -; V gene: TRBV30; CDR3 DNA: TGTGCCTGGAGTAAAACCCAGCTCACCGGGACCAAGGATGAAAAACTGTTTTTT; CDR3 protein: CAWSKTQLTGTKDEKLFF
J gene: TRBJ1-2; clone size: -; CDR3 length: 15; D gene: TRBD1; V gene: TRBV15; CDR3 DNA: TGTGCCACCAGCAACAATCAGGGGGCGAACTATGGCTACACCTTC; CDR3 protein: CATSNNQGANYGYTF
J gene: TRBJ1-5; clone size: -; CDR3 length: 15; D gene: TRBD1; V gene: TRBV18; CDR3 DNA: TGTGCCAGCTCACTGGGGACAGGGAGCGATCAGCCCCAGCATTTT; CDR3 protein: CASSLGTGSDQPQHF
J gene: TRBJ2-7; clone size: -; CDR3 length: 13; D gene: -; V gene: TRBV5-1; CDR3 DNA: TGCGCCAGCAGCTTTACGGTTTCCTACGAGCAGTACTTC; CDR3 protein: CASSFTVSYEQYF
J gene: TRBJ2-7; clone size: -; CDR3 length: 15; D gene: TRBD1; V gene: TRBV7-8; CDR3 DNA: TGTGCCAGCAGCCAGACCGGGACAGGGGCCGGCGAGCAGTACTTC; CDR3 protein: CASSQTGTGAGEQYF
J gene: TRBJ2-1; clone size: -; CDR3 length: 16; D gene: TRBD2; V gene: TRBV7-2; CDR3 DNA: TGTGCCAGCAGCTCCATAGCGGGGGGGCCCTACGTAGAGCAGTTCTTC; CDR3 protein: CASSSIAGGPYVEQFF
J gene: TRBJ2-1; clone size: -; CDR3 length: 15; D gene: -; V gene: TRBV28; CDR3 DNA: TGTGCCAGCAGTTTAATTAGGGATTCTTACAATGAGCAGTTCTTC; CDR3 protein: CASSLIRDSYNEQFF
J gene: TRBJ2-3; clone size: -; CDR3 length: 18; D gene: TRBD2; V gene: TRBV28; CDR3 DNA: TGTGCCAGCAGTTTAATCGGGGGGGCGGGAGAAGCAACAGATACGCAGTATTTT; CDR3 protein: CASSLIGGAGEATDTQYF